Listed below are T cell receptor beta chains from one sample, sequenced in a study of blood T cells in healthy people across ages. TCRdb independently ran MiXCR on the 5' RACE reads; one entry per CDR3 protein. The sample yields 550,000 to 600,000 distinct CDR3 sequences, 40% to 55% seen once. The sample was blood. Every receptor here comes from a man aged 80 or over in good health. CDR3s leave out the opening cysteine and the closing phenylalanine or tryptophan.

V gene: TRBV20-1; J gene: TRBJ2-7; CDR3 protein: SAADSARGSYEQY
V gene: TRBV10-2; J gene: TRBJ1-5; CDR3 protein: ASSGGTGVQPQH
V gene: TRBV7-2; J gene: TRBJ1-1; CDR3 protein: ASSSRSSGRTEAF
V gene: TRBV7-9; J gene: TRBJ2-7; CDR3 protein: ASSLSQGPSYEQY
V gene: TRBV9; J gene: TRBJ2-1; CDR3 protein: ASSPRTGYNEQF
V gene: TRBV28; J gene: TRBJ2-3; CDR3 protein: ASSSPGQAFPPDTQY
V gene: TRBV7-2; J gene: TRBJ1-6; CDR3 protein: ASSLVGGRRSYNSPLH
V gene: TRBV27; J gene: TRBJ1-1; CDR3 protein: ASSLSEMNTEAF
V gene: TRBV25-1; J gene: TRBJ1-4; CDR3 protein: ASERGPGEKLF
V gene: TRBV5-6; J gene: TRBJ1-2; CDR3 protein: ASSSLPGQLYGYT
V gene: TRBV5-1; J gene: TRBJ2-1; CDR3 protein: ASSLAPGLAGRSYNEQF
V gene: TRBV7-9; J gene: TRBJ2-1; CDR3 protein: ASSLGWREDGGEQF
V gene: TRBV4-2; J gene: TRBJ2-1; CDR3 protein: ASSNSPGDHNEQF
V gene: TRBV7-2; J gene: TRBJ1-2; CDR3 protein: ASSRTAGGYYGYT
V gene: TRBV9; J gene: TRBJ2-3; CDR3 protein: ASSKRLATDTQY
V gene: TRBV6-2/TRBV6-3; J gene: TRBJ2-1; CDR3 protein: ASSYSLSGENEQF
V gene: TRBV6-2/TRBV6-3; J gene: -; CDR3 protein: ASSLAVAGGQETQY
V gene: TRBV20-1; J gene: TRBJ2-3; CDR3 protein: SARGLAGGRDTQY
V gene: TRBV5-1; J gene: TRBJ1-1; CDR3 protein: ASSLAANTEAF
V gene: TRBV18; J gene: TRBJ2-1; CDR3 protein: ASSPRLTEQF
V gene: TRBV7-2; J gene: TRBJ2-7; CDR3 protein: ASSLAQGALAEQY
V gene: TRBV20-1; J gene: TRBJ2-7; CDR3 protein: SAISRGPYEQY
V gene: TRBV7-2; J gene: TRBJ2-1; CDR3 protein: ASSLGGTGAYNEQF
V gene: TRBV7-9; J gene: TRBJ1-6; CDR3 protein: ASSRQGAGSPLH
V gene: TRBV20-1; J gene: TRBJ2-3; CDR3 protein: SAIPGQGGRNTQY
V gene: TRBV9; J gene: TRBJ2-2; CDR3 protein: ASSVVSGSTGELF
V gene: TRBV27; J gene: TRBJ2-5; CDR3 protein: ASSPAFQETQY
V gene: TRBV7-9; J gene: TRBJ2-5; CDR3 protein: ASSQGLAGVEQY
V gene: TRBV6-6; J gene: TRBJ2-1; CDR3 protein: ASSYPTGPRGYNEQF
V gene: TRBV10-2; J gene: TRBJ2-7; CDR3 protein: ASSPAGRAYEQY
V gene: TRBV4-3; J gene: TRBJ2-4; CDR3 protein: ASSQDRGQGDIQY
V gene: TRBV7-2; J gene: TRBJ2-1; CDR3 protein: ASSPLVSRGYEQF
V gene: TRBV6-6; J gene: TRBJ2-1; CDR3 protein: ASSYSDGGRGRNEQF
V gene: TRBV15; J gene: TRBJ1-4; CDR3 protein: ATSSEVVSTNEKLF